One and the same sample provided the 21 T cell receptor beta chains below, sequenced in a study of T cell changes during pregnancy in multiple sclerosis. The data were produced by immunoSEQ multiplex PCR, yet TCRdb's version contains in-frame clones alone and is incomplete. The sample lists about 46,000 clones, under 95% occurring once. The input for sequencing was CD8+ T cells from peripheral blood mononuclear cells, taken in the second trimester of pregnancy. Every receptor here comes from a female donor with multiple sclerosis, enrolled in a pregnancy study.

The rearrangement links TRBV7-9 to TRBJ1-4; 7 bases agree with TRBD1. From germline, CDR1 is SEHNR and CDR2 FQNEAQ (reference sequence). The V and J ends lost 6 bases and 5 bases, in that order; junction bases with no gene match: 9. This CDR3 contains 15 residues. CDR3 in amino acids: CASRPGQEKNEKLFF. DNA of the CDR3: TGTGCCAGCAGGCCAGGACAGGAGAAAAATGAAAAACTGTTTTTT.

The rearrangement uses TRBV4-1 and TRBJ2-5; 7 bases are shared with TRBD1. The better agreement between TRBJ2-7 and the DNA end casts doubt on the J call. CDR1 is MGHRA and CDR2 is YSYEKL in the germline V gene. CDR3 length: 14 residues. In nucleotides, the CDR3 is TGCGCCAGCAGCCTTAACAGGGGAGCCTACGAGCAGTACTTC. The encoded protein is CASSLNRGAYEQYF.

The chain links TRBV7-9 to TRBJ1-5; D might be TRBD1 (5 bases). From germline, CDR1 is SEHNR and CDR2 FQNEAQ (reference sequence). Deletions cut 2 bases from V and 6 bases from J, with 14 bases between. This CDR3 is built from 15 residues. This chain's CDR3 is CASSLRGGDGQPQHF. CDR3 nucleotide sequence: TGTGCCAGCAGCTTAAGAGGAGGGGACGGTCAGCCCCAGCATTTT.

CDR3 in DNA: TGTGCCAGCAGCTTAGCGGCCGGGGAGCTGTTTTTT. It yields the protein CASSLAAGELFF. The V and J genes are TRBV7-3 and TRBJ2-2; no reliable D call. Germline V gene lookup returns CDR1 SGHTA and CDR2 FQGTGA. The CDR3 has 12 amino acids. Trimming removed 2 bases from V and 6 bases from J, with 4 bases in between.

In its sample, this clone was seen a few times. One junction end does not reproduce the germline sequence, and a read error may be involved. This chain connects TRBV19 to TRBJ1-2; tentative D call: TRBD1 (5 bases). Germline CDR1 reads LNHDA; CDR2 reads SQIVND (reference sequence). CDR3 size: 11 residues. The DNA for the CDR3 is TGTGCCAGTAGTCCGGGGACTTTCCGGGCCTTC. Amino acid sequence: CASSPGTFRAF.

The rearrangement joins TRBV2 to TRBJ1-1, with 8 bases fitting TRBD1. The CDR3 spans 14 residues. V shed 4 bases and J 4 bases; nucleotides not matched to a gene: 5. The germline gives CDR1 SNHLY, CDR2 FYNNEI. CDR3 DNA: TGTGCCAGCAGTGCCGGACAGGGAGGCACTGAAGCTTTCTTT. It specifies CASSAGQGGTEAFF.

V usage is TRBV27 and J usage is TRBJ2-1; D not resolved. Deletions cut 4 bases from V and 0 bases from J, with 7 bases between. The CDR3 contains 14 residues. Germline V gene sequence: CDR1 MNHEY, CDR2 SMNVEV (reference sequence). Here the CDR3 reads CASSWQVSYNEQFF. The CDR3 nucleotides are TGTGCCAGCAGTTGGCAGGTCTCCTACAATGAGCAGTTCTTC.

V gene TRBV27 combines with J gene TRBJ2-2, with D possibly matching TRBD2 (5 bases). Trimming shortened V by 4 bases and J by 4 bases, and 7 bases separated the two germline ends. The CDR3 extends over 13 amino acids. Per germline, CDR1 MNHEY and CDR2 SMNVEV (reference sequence). The CDR3 sequence is CASSSGFTGELFF. The CDR3 nucleotides are TGTGCCAGCAGTTCGGGATTCACCGGGGAGCTGTTTTTT.

V and J are TRBV5-8 and TRBJ2-1; tentatively, D is TRBD1 (6 bases). Between the trimmed V and J ends, which lost 4 bases and 9 bases, there was a span of 14 bases. Germline V lookup: CDR1 SGHTS, CDR2 YDEGEE. The CDR3 sequence is 13 residues long. CDR3 DNA: TGTGCCAGCAGCCCGAGGGGGTGGTCTGAGCAGTTCTTC. It codes for CASSPRGWSEQFF.

The V gene is TRBV7-9, the J gene TRBJ1-3; a possible D gene is TRBD1 (6 bases). Germline-derived CDR1 and CDR2 are SEHNR and FQNEAQ (reference sequence). CDR3 length equals 16 residues. Trimming removed 1 base from V and 0 bases from J, with 10 bases in between. CDR3 coding DNA: TGTGCCAGCAGCTTAGATCGACAGGTCTCTGGAAACACCATATATTTT. It specifies CASSLDRQVSGNTIYF.

The chain employs TRBV27 and TRBJ1-1, with D unclear. This CDR3 spans 15 amino acids. V was trimmed by 2 bases and J by 3 bases, leaving 13 bases between them. CDR1 MNHEY and CDR2 SMNVEV come from the germline V gene (reference sequence). CDR3 DNA: TGTGCCAGCAGTTTAGCCGGGGTAGGGTACACTGAAGCTTTCTTT. As protein: CASSLAGVGYTEAFF.

This sequence joins TRBV6-1 and TRBJ2-3; a possible D gene is TRBD1 (6 bases). The germline V gene has CDR1 MNHNS and CDR2 SASEGT. Deletions cut 1 base from V and 3 bases from J, with 11 bases between. This CDR3 comprises 15 residues. For the CDR3, the DNA is TGTGCCAGCAGTGAAGATGGGCAGGGGACAGATACGCAGTATTTT. Translation: CASSEDGQGTDTQYF.

V is TRBV13 and J is TRBJ1-6; tentative D call: TRBD1 (5 bases). CDR1 PRHDT and CDR2 FYEKMQ come from the germline V gene (reference sequence). Trimming left V 3 bases short and J 0 bases short, with 9 bases between. CDR3 length: 16 amino acids. CDR3 nucleotides: TGTGCCAGCAGCTTGGGGGGGAGCTCCTATAATTCACCCCTCCACTTT. Encoded protein: CASSLGGSSYNSPLHF. The complete variable domain, with remaining parts taken from reference TRBV13 and TRBJ1-6, reads AAGVIQSPRHLIKEKRETATLKCYPIPRHDTVYWYQQGPGQDPQFLISFYEKMQSDKGSIPDRFSAQQFSDYHSELNMSSLELGDSALYFCASSLGGSSYNSPLHFGNGTRLTVT.

The chain is built from TRBV6-5 and TRBJ2-3; D perhaps matches TRBD2 (6 bases). This CDR3 is built from 13 residues. The germline gives CDR1 MNHEY, CDR2 SVGAGI. Trimming took 10 bases from V and 0 from J, leaving 11 bases between them. CDR3 in amino acids: CATVGGSTDTQYF. The CDR3 DNA reads TGTGCCACCGTGGGGGGAAGCACAGATACGCAGTATTTT.

This rearrangement joins TRBV19 to TRBJ2-1, with D possibly being TRBD2 (6 bases). The CDR3 spans 15 residues. V lost 5 bases to trimming and J lost 4 bases, with 15 bases between them. Germline assignment: CDR1 LNHDA and CDR2 SQIVND (reference sequence). In DNA, the CDR3 is TGTGCCAGTAGTCCCGGGGAACTAGCTTACAATGAGCAGTTCTTC. Its protein is CASSPGELAYNEQFF.

The chain has TRBV27 and TRBJ1-2; no definite D call. This CDR3 is 13 amino acids long. V lost 3 bases and J lost 5, with 10 bases in between. Per the germline V gene, CDR1 is MNHEY and CDR2 is SMNVEV (reference sequence). CDR3 nucleotide sequence: TGTGCCAGCAGTTTTGGCAGATCTTATGGCTACACCTTC. This encodes CASSFGRSYGYTF.

The J gene is TRBJ2-7, the V gene TRBV5-8; 8 bases line up with TRBD2. Germline CDR1 reads SGHTS; CDR2 reads YDEGEE. The CDR3 extends over 16 amino acids. After removal of 3 bases from V and 2 bases from J, the junction contained 10 bases not matched to a gene. CDR3 bases: TGTGCCAGCAGCTCGAGGGGCGGCGGGGGGCCCTACGAGCAGTACTTC. Encoded protein: CASSSRGGGGPYEQYF.

V is TRBV4-3 and J is TRBJ1-6; TRBD1 agrees at 10 bases. In germline, CDR1 is LGHNA, CDR2 YSLEER. The CDR3 has 16 residues. The J segment lost 10 bases and the V segment lost 0 bases, leaving 6 bases of the junction unmatched. The CDR3 here is CASSQDPTGGSSPLHF. CDR3 sequence (DNA): TGCGCCAGCAGCCAAGATCCGACAGGGGGCAGCTCACCCCTCCACTTT.

This chain joins TRBV6-1 and TRBJ2-3; 7 nucleotides agree with TRBD1. This CDR3 has 17 residues. V dropped 2 bases and J dropped 0; count of bases not matched to a gene: 8. Germline V gene lookup returns CDR1 MNHNS and CDR2 SASEGT. In DNA, the CDR3 is TGTGCCAGCAGTGAATTTCGACAGGGTGGGAGCACAGATACGCAGTATTTT. This codes for CASSEFRQGGSTDTQYF.

The chain employs TRBV7-2 and TRBJ2-3; TRBD2 agrees at 10 bases. The CDR3 runs to 16 residues. Per the germline V gene, CDR1 is SGHTA and CDR2 is FQGNSA. J was trimmed by 1 base and V by 0 bases; bases with no gene match: 1. The CDR3 coding sequence is TGTGCCAGCAGCTTAGCTCTAGCGGGGGGCACAGATACGCAGTATTTT. This translates into CASSLALAGGTDTQYF.

For the CDR3, the DNA is TGTGCCAGCGGGACTGAAGCTTTCTTT. This codes for CASGTEAFF. The chain couples TRBV10-3 to TRBJ1-1; D unresolved. This CDR3 contains 9 residues. Germline loops: CDR1 ENHRY, CDR2 SYGVKD. V shed 10 bases and J shed 5 bases, with 5 bases lying between them.